This T cell receptor beta chain was sequenced for a study of T cell responses to AZD1222 COVID-19 vaccine. Study-level background: Investigators merged groups given second doses at roughly 4 or roughly 12 weeks. Study-wide findings and caveats: Spike-specific TCR breadth and depth were elevated following two AZD1222 doses. The donor group comprised mostly white British people and more females; the analysis possibly underestimated clonal diversity. The study reported that nearly half of spike-specific TCRs target unmutated variant regions.

V lost 6 bases, J lost 6 bases, and 15 bases lay in between. This CDR3 region has 14 residues. Germline V gives CDR1 SEHNR, CDR2 FQNEAQ (reference sequence). A note on this clone: As yet, its antigen is unknown.

Profiled with immunoSEQ multiplex PCR; TCRdb holds only in-frame clones, not every one. The repertoire holds about 100,000 clones, about nine tenths seen once, with 3.5% to 4.5% in the top ten. This receptor was identified in an adult in good health. The sequencing here drew on peripheral blood, taken on day 0 of AZD1222 vaccination. The chain links TRBV7-9 to TRBJ1-5; unclear D gene. In DNA, the CDR3 is TGTGCCAGCAGTCTGAAGGGATCGGGTCAGCCCCAGCATTTT. Translation: CASSLKGSGQPQHF.